Listed below are T cell receptor beta chains from one sample, sequenced in a study of T-cell memory formation after mild COVID-19. TCRdb passed the 5' RACE reads through MiXCR, listing each CDR3 protein once. The profile shows 350,000 to 450,000 distinct CDR3 sequences, around 19% of them singletons. The sample consisted of PBMCs or a T cell subset sorted from them (not recorded which). Every receptor here comes from an adult woman who had mild COVID-19 (a few samples of this study predate the infection). Cell type and time point are not known. The CDR3 runs from the conserved cysteine through the conserved F or W. A D gene is named only where the DNA matches it firmly. The size field is filled for only some rows; it gives once, few, many or a size class.

v_call	j_call	d_call	clone_size	cdr3_aa	cdr3_nt
TRBV5-6	TRBJ1-2	-	many	CASSLGGFGGYTF	TGTGCCAGCAGCTTGGGAGGATTCGGTGGCTACACCTTC
TRBV2	TRBJ2-7	-	few	CASSEAPGTYEQYF	TGTGCCAGCAGTGAAGCCCCAGGGACCTACGAGCAGTACTTC
TRBV9	TRBJ2-7	TRBD1	few	CASSRMQGQKYEQYF	TGTGCCAGCAGCCGGATGCAGGGACAGAAATACGAGCAGTACTTC
TRBV20-1	TRBJ2-4	-	-	CSARDDQGGKNIQYF	TGCAGTGCTAGAGACGACCAGGGTGGTAAGAACATTCAGTACTTC
TRBV7-8	TRBJ2-3	TRBD2	few	CASSLVAGGSPDTQYF	TGTGCCAGCAGCTTAGTTGCGGGAGGGTCCCCAGATACGCAGTATTTT
TRBV12-3/TRBV12-4	TRBJ1-1	-	-	CASTMRGSNTEAFF	TGTGCCAGCACTATGAGGGGCTCGAACACTGAAGCTTTCTTT
TRBV7-9	TRBJ1-1	-	-	CASSLVYKTEAFF	TGTGCCAGCAGCTTAGTTTACAAAACTGAAGCTTTCTTT
TRBV12-3/TRBV12-4	TRBJ1-6	-	-	CASSLGPLSSPLHF	TGTGCCAGCAGTTTAGGACCGCTTAGTTCACCCCTCCACTTT
TRBV6-2/TRBV6-3	TRBJ1-1	-	-	CASGHTEAFF	TGTGCCAGCGGACATACTGAAGCTTTCTTT
TRBV20-1	TRBJ2-3	TRBD2	few	CSAPRQGGPGLAVVNTQYF	TGCAGTGCCCCCCGACAGGGCGGACCGGGACTAGCGGTGGTGAATACGCAGTATTTT
TRBV4-1	TRBJ1-1	TRBD1	-	CASSLAAGTGTEAFF	TGCGCCAGCAGCTTGGCGGCCGGGACAGGGACGGAAGCTTTCTTT
TRBV27	TRBJ1-2	TRBD1	few	CASRGEGARGYTF	TGTGCCAGCAGAGGAGAGGGGGCGCGTGGCTACACCTTC
TRBV5-1	TRBJ2-3	-	-	CASSPVPGATDTQYF	TGCGCCAGCAGCCCCGTACCGGGGGCCACAGATACGCAGTATTTT
TRBV7-2	TRBJ2-7	TRBD2	-	CASSLEAGRQYEQYF	TGTGCCAGCAGCTTAGAAGCGGGACGGCAGTACGAGCAGTACTTC
TRBV5-6	TRBJ2-7	-	-	CASSPPPALLGYEQYF	TGTGCCAGCAGCCCTCCCCCGGCGCTCTTAGGCTACGAGCAGTACTTC
TRBV11-2	TRBJ2-7	-	-	CASRRTGSYEQYF	TGTGCCAGCAGGAGAACAGGTTCCTACGAGCAGTACTTC
TRBV11-3	TRBJ2-2	-	-	CASSPRSLLNGELFF	TGTGCCAGCAGCCCCCGGTCCCTCCTAAACGGGGAGCTGTTTTTT
TRBV2	TRBJ2-1	TRBD2	-	CASSEGLAGYEQFF	TGTGCCAGCAGCGAGGGACTAGCGGGATATGAGCAGTTCTTC
TRBV4-1	TRBJ2-1	-	-	CASSQRGAYNEQFF	TGCGCCAGCAGCCAAAGGGGAGCCTACAATGAGCAGTTCTTC
TRBV12-3/TRBV12-4	TRBJ2-7	-	-	CASSRDTGYEQYF	TGTGCCAGCAGCCGGGACACCGGGTACGAGCAGTACTTC
TRBV12-3/TRBV12-4	TRBJ2-7	-	-	CASSLARDILEGQYF	TGTGCCAGCAGTTTAGCACGGGACATCCTGGAGGGGCAGTACTTC
TRBV12-3/TRBV12-4	TRBJ2-7	-	few	CASSGQPFVQYF	TGTGCCAGCAGTGGACAGCCTTTTGTGCAGTACTTC
TRBV5-1	TRBJ2-7	TRBD2	once	CASNPTSGKDEQYF	TGCGCCAGCAATCCGACTAGCGGGAAAGACGAGCAGTACTTC
TRBV4-1	TRBJ2-7	-	few	CASSQEAQGSSYEQYF	TGCGCCAGCAGCCAAGAGGCACAGGGTAGCTCCTACGAGCAGTACTTC
TRBV4-1	TRBJ1-1	TRBD1	-	CASSHATTGQGADTEAFF	TGCGCCAGCAGCCACGCGACCACGGGACAGGGGGCGGACACTGAAGCTTTCTTT
TRBV12-3/TRBV12-4	TRBJ2-5	TRBD2	few	CASSLLRGGRQETQYF	TGTGCCAGCAGTTTGCTTCGCGGGGGACGTCAAGAGACCCAGTACTTC
TRBV6-5	TRBJ1-2	-	-	CASSYGREGYTF	TGTGCCAGCAGTTACGGGCGGGAGGGCTACACCTTC
TRBV19	TRBJ2-2	-	few	CASDQSNTGELFF	TGTGCCAGCGATCAGTCGAACACCGGGGAGCTGTTTTTT
TRBV4-1	TRBJ1-1	-	-	CASSQERNTEAFF	TGCGCCAGCAGCCAAGAGAGGAACACTGAAGCTTTCTTT
TRBV7-9	TRBJ2-4	-	-	CASSLGESPRF	TGTGCCAGCAGCTTAGGGGAATCCCCTCGCTTC
TRBV7-9	TRBJ2-1	TRBD2	-	CASSLSGSINEQFF	TGTGCCAGCAGCCTTAGCGGGAGTATAAATGAGCAGTTCTTC
TRBV7-2	TRBJ2-7	-	many	CASSLGTLREQYF	TGTGCCAGCAGCTTAGGGACACTCCGCGAGCAGTACTTC
TRBV27	TRBJ2-1	TRBD1	-	CASSAGQGTNEQFF	TGTGCCAGCAGTGCCGGACAGGGGACCAATGAGCAGTTCTTC
TRBV7-2	TRBJ1-3	-	few	CASSLAYTGGNTIYF	TGTGCCAGCAGCTTAGCGTACACAGGCGGAAACACCATATATTTT
TRBV7-2	TRBJ1-6	-	few	CASSRYTGTNSPLHF	TGTGCCAGCAGCCGATACACAGGAACCAATTCACCCCTCCACTTT
TRBV5-1	TRBJ2-7	TRBD1	-	CASSLDRGKSYEQYF	TGCGCCAGCAGCTTGGACAGGGGGAAATCCTACGAGCAGTACTTC
TRBV20-1	TRBJ1-2	-	few	CSARGAAGARYGYTF	TGCAGTGCTAGAGGGGCGGCAGGGGCACGGTATGGCTACACCTTC
TRBV3-1	TRBJ2-7	-	-	CASSQPDRKSYEQYF	TGTGCCAGCAGCCAACCGGACAGAAAAAGTTACGAGCAGTACTTC
TRBV5-4	TRBJ2-3	-	few	CASRRDTDTQYF	TGTGCCAGCCGCAGAGACACAGATACGCAGTATTTT
TRBV30	TRBJ1-2	-	few	CAWSVTDGGLYGYTF	TGTGCCTGGAGTGTCACGGACGGCGGGCTCTATGGCTACACCTTC
TRBV10-3	TRBJ1-5	-	-	CAISDGGLRNQPQHF	TGTGCCATCAGTGACGGAGGGTTACGGAATCAGCCCCAGCATTTT
TRBV7-3	TRBJ2-2	-	-	CASSFAESTGELFF	TGTGCCAGCAGCTTCGCGGAGTCCACCGGGGAGCTGTTTTTT
TRBV7-7	TRBJ2-2	-	few	CASSSGTRNTGELFF	TGTGCCAGCAGCTCGGGGACACGGAACACCGGGGAGCTGTTTTTT
TRBV6-2/TRBV6-3	TRBJ2-3	-	many	CASSYSIPQTDTQYF	TGTGCCAGCAGTTACTCGATCCCACAAACAGATACGCAGTATTTT
TRBV7-6	TRBJ2-6	TRBD2	-	CASSPGEGTGANVLTF	TGTGCCAGCAGCCCCGGGGAGGGGACTGGGGCCAACGTCCTGACTTTC
TRBV27	TRBJ1-1	-	few	CASSALRGENTEAFF	TGTGCCAGCAGTGCACTCAGGGGCGAGAACACTGAAGCTTTCTTT
TRBV4-1	TRBJ2-3	-	few	CASSQGPGLTDTQYF	TGCGCCAGCAGCCAAGGCCCAGGGCTCACAGATACGCAGTATTTT
TRBV12-3/TRBV12-4	TRBJ1-2	-	few	CASSSRGLPYGYTF	TGTGCCAGCAGTTCGAGAGGTCTCCCCTATGGCTACACCTTC
TRBV30	TRBJ1-5	-	few	CAWNPVGGNQPQHF	TGTGCCTGGAACCCCGTAGGGGGAAATCAGCCCCAGCATTTT
TRBV6-1	TRBJ2-2	TRBD2	-	CASSEGLAGTGELFF	TGTGCCAGCAGTGAAGGACTAGCGGGGACCGGGGAGCTGTTTTTT
TRBV20-1	TRBJ2-7	-	few	CSAEIGHEQYF	TGCAGTGCCGAAATAGGGCACGAGCAGTACTTC
TRBV11-3	TRBJ2-7	-	few	CASSLPGESNEQYF	TGTGCCAGCAGCCTCCCGGGGGAGAGCAACGAGCAGTACTTC
TRBV20-1	TRBJ2-1	-	once	CSAYSPPRGNEQFF	TGCAGTGCTTACTCACCCCCGCGTGGGAATGAGCAGTTCTTC
TRBV6-2/TRBV6-3	TRBJ2-2	-	few	CASSIQGMDTGELFF	TGTGCCAGCAGCATACAGGGTATGGACACCGGGGAGCTGTTTTTT
TRBV20-1	TRBJ2-1	-	-	CSARVLGGYNEQFF	TGCAGTGCTAGAGTGTTAGGGGGCTACAATGAGCAGTTCTTC
TRBV6-2/TRBV6-3	TRBJ2-2	TRBD2	-	CASSYLADGELFF	TGTGCCAGCAGTTACCTAGCGGACGGGGAGCTGTTTTTT
TRBV7-8	TRBJ2-3	-	-	CASSLGPGRGLDTQYF	TGTGCCAGCAGCTTAGGGCCGGGTAGAGGCTTGGATACGCAGTATTTT
TRBV2	TRBJ2-1	-	few	CASSPANFYEQFF	TGTGCCAGCAGTCCGGCAAACTTTTATGAGCAGTTCTTC
TRBV27	TRBJ1-1	TRBD1	few	CASKALEGAGEAFF	TGTGCCAGCAAGGCACTCGAGGGGGCAGGTGAAGCTTTCTTT
TRBV5-1	TRBJ1-2	-	many	CASSLDRLYGYTF	TGCGCCAGCAGCTTGGACAGGCTGTATGGCTACACCTTC